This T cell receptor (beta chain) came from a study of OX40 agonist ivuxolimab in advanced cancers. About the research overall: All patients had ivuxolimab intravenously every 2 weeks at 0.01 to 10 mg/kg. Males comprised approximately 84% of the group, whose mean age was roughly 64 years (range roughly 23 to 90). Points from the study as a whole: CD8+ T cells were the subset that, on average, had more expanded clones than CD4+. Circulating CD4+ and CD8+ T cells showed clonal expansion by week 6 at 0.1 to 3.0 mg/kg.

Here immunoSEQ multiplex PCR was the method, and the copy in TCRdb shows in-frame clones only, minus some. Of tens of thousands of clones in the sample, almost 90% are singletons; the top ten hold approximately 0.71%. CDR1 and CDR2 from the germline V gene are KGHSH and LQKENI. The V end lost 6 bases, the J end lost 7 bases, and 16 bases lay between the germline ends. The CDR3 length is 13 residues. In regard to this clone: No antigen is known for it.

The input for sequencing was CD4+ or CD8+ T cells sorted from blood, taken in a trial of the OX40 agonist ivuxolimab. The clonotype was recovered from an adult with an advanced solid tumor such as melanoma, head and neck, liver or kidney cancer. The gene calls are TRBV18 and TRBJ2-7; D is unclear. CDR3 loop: CASSETQVEEQYF. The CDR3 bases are TGTGCCAGCTCGGAGACCCAGGTAGAAGAGCAGTACTTC.